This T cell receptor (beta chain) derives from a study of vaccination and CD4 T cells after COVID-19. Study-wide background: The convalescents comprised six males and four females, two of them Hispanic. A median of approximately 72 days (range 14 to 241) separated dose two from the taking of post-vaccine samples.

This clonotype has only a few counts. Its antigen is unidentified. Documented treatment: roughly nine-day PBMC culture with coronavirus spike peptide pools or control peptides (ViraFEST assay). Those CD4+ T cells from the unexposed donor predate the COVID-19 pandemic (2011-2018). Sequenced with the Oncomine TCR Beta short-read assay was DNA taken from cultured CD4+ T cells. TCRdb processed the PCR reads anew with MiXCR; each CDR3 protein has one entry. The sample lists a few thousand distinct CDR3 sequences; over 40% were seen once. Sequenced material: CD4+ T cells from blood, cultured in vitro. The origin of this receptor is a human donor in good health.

CDR3 nucleotide sequence: TGCGCCAGCAGCCAAGAAAGGGGGACAGCCTATGGCTACACCTTC. Amino acids: CASSQERGTAYGYTF. The gene calls are TRBV4-1 and TRBJ1-2; 7 bases map to TRBD1. CDR1 MGHRA and CDR2 YSYEKL come from the germline V gene. V gave up 0 bases and J gave up 4 bases; unmatched junction bases: 5. This CDR3 region has 15 residues.